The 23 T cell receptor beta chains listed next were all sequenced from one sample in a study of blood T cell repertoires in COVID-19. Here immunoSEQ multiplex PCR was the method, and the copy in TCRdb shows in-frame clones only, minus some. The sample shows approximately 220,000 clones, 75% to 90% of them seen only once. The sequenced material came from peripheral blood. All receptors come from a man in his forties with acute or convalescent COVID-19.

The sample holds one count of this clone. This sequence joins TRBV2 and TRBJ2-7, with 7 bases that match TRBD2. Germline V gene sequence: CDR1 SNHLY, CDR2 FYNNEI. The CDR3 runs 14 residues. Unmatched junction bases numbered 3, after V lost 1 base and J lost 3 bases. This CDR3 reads CASSEGRGNYEQYF. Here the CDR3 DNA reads TGTGCCAGCAGTGAAGGGCGGGGGAACTACGAGCAGTACTTC.

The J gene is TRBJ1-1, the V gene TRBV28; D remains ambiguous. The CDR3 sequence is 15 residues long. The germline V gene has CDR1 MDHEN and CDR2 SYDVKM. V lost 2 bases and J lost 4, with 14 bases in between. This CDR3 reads CASSLIRYGPTEAFF. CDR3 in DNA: TGTGCCAGCAGTTTAATCCGCTATGGGCCCACTGAAGCTTTCTTT.

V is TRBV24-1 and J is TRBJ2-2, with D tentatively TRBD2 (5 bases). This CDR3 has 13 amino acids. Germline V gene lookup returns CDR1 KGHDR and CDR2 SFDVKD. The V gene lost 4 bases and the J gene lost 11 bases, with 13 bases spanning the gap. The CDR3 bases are TGTGCCACCAGTGACCACGGGGAACAAGAGCTGTTTTTT. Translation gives CATSDHGEQELFF.

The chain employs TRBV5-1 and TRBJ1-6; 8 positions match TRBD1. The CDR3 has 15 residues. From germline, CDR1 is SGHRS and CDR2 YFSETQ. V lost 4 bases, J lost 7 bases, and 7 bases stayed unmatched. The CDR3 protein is CASSVLGQGNSPLHF. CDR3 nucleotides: TGCGCCAGCAGCGTGTTAGGACAGGGCAATTCACCCCTCCACTTT. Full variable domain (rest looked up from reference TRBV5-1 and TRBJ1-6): KAGVTQTPRYLIKTRGQQVTLSCSPISGHRSVSWYQQTPGQGLQFLFEYFSETQRNKGNFPGRFSGRQFSNSRSEMNVSTLELGDSALYLCASSVLGQGNSPLHFGNGTRLTVT.

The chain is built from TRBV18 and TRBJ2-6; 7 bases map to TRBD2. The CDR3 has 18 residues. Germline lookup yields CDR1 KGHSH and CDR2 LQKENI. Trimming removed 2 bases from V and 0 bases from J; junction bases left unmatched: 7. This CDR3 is CASSPREGFSSGANVLTF. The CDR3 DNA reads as TGTGCCAGCTCACCAAGGGAGGGGTTCTCCTCTGGGGCCAACGTCCTGACTTTC.

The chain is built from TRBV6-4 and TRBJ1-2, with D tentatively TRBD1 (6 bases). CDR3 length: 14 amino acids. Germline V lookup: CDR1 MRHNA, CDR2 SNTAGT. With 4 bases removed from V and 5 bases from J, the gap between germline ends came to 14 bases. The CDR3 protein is CASSVARGSYGYTF. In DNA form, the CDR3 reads TGTGCCAGCAGTGTCGCCAGGGGCTCTTATGGCTACACCTTC.

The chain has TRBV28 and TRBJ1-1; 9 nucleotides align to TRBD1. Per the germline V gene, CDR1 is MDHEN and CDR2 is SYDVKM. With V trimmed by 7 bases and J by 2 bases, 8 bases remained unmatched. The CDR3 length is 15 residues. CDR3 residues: CASNSQGADNTEAFF. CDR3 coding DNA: TGTGCCAGCAACTCACAGGGGGCGGATAACACTGAAGCTTTCTTT.

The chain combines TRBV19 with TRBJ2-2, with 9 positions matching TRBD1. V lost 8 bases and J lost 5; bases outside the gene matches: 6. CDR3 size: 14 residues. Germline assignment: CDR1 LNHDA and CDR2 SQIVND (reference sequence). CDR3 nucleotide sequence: TGTGCCAGTCTCCGGACAGGGGCGACCGGGGAGCTGTTTTTT. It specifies CASLRTGATGELFF.

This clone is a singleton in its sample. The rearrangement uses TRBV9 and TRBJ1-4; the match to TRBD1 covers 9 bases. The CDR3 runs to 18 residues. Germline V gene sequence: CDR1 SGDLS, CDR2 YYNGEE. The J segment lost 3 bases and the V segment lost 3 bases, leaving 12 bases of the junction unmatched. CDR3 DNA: TGTGCCAGCAGCGACAGGGGGCGTAAATTTAAAGCTAATGAAAAACTGTTTTTT. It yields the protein CASSDRGRKFKANEKLFF.

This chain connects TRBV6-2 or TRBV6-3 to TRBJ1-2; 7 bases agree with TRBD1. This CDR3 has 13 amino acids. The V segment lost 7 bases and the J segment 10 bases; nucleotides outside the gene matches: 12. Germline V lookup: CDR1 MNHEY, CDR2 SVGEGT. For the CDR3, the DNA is TGTGCCAGCACCCCAAACAGGGGTACTTACTACACCTTC. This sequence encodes CASTPNRGTYYTF.

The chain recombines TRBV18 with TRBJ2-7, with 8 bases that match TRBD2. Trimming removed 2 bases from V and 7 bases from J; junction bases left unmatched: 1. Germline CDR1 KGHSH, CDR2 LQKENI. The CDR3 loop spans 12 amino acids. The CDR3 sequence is CASSPVAGEQYF. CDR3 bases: TGTGCCAGCTCACCAGTAGCGGGGGAGCAGTACTTC.

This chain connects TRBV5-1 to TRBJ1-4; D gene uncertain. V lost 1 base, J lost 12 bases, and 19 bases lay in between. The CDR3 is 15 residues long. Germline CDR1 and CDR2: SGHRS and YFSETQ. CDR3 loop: CASSLSAEGNWELFF. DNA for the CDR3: TGCGCCAGCAGCTTGTCGGCAGAGGGTAATTGGGAACTGTTTTTT.

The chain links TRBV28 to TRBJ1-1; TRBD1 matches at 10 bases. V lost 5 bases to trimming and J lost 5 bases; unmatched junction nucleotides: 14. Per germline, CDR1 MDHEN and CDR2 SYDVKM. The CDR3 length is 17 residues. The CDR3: CASSPPRQGAMWTEAFF. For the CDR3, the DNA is TGTGCCAGCAGTCCACCCCGACAGGGGGCGATGTGGACTGAAGCTTTCTTT.

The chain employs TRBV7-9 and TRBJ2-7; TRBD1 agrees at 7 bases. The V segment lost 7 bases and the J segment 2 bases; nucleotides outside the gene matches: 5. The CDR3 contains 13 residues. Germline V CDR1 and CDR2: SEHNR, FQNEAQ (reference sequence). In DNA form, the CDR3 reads TGTGCCAGCAACTTGGACAGGCCCTACGAGCAGTACTTC. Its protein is CASNLDRPYEQYF.

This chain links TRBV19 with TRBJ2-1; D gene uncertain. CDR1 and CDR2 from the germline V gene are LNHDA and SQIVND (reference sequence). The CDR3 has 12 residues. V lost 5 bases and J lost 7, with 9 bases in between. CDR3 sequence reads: CASSLRFNEQFF. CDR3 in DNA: TGTGCCAGTAGTCTCAGATTTAATGAGCAGTTCTTC.

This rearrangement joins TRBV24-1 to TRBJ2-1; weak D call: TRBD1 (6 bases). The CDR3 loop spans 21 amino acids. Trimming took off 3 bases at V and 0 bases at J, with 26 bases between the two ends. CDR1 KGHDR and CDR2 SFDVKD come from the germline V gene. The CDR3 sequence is CATSDLAGTTTRQSSYNEQFF. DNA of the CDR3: TGTGCCACCAGTGATCTGGCCGGGACAACGACCCGACAAAGCTCCTACAATGAGCAGTTCTTC.

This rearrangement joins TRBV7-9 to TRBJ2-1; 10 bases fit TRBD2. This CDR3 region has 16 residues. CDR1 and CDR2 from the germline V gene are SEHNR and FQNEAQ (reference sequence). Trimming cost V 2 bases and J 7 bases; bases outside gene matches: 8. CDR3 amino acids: CASSLSGGAPGNEQFF. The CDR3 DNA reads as TGTGCCAGCAGCTTAAGCGGGGGGGCCCCGGGTAATGAGCAGTTCTTC.

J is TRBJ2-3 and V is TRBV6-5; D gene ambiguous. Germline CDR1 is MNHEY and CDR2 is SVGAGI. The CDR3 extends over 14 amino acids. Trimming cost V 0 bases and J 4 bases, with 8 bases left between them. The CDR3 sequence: CASSYSPVPDTQYF. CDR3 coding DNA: TGTGCCAGCAGTTACTCCCCGGTCCCAGATACGCAGTATTTT.

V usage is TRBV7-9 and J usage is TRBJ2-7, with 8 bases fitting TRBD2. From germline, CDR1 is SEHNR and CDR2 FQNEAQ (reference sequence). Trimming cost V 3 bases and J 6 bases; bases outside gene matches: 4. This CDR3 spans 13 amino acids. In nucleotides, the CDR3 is TGTGCCAGCAGCTTGGGACTAGAAGCCGAGCAGTACTTC. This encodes CASSLGLEAEQYF.

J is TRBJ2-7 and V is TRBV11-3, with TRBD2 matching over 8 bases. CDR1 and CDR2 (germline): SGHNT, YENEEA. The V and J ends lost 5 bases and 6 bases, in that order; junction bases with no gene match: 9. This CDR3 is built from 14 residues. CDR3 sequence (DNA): TGTGCCAGCAGCCAAGGGGGACTAGAGAGCGAGCAGTACTTC. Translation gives CASSQGGLESEQYF.

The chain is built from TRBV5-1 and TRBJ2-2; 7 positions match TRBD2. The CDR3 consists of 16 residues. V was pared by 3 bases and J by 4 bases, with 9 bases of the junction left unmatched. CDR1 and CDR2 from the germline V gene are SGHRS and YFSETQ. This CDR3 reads CASSWGGAVGTGELFF. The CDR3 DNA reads TGCGCCAGCAGCTGGGGAGGGGCAGTAGGCACCGGGGAGCTGTTTTTT.

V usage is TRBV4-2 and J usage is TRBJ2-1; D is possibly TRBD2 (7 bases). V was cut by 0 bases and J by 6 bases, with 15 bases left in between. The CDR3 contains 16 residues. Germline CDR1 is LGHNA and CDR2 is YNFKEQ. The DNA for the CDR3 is TGTGCCAGCAGCCAAGATTTGAGGGGGGGGCGCAATGAGCAGTTCTTC. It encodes CASSQDLRGGRNEQFF.

Written as DNA, the CDR3 is TGTGCCAGCAGCTTGGCTCCGGGGAAAGGAAACACCATATATTTT. Translated, it gives CASSLAPGKGNTIYF. The chain carries TRBV5-5 and TRBJ1-3; D remains unclear. There are 15 residues in the CDR3. Trimming took off 0 bases at V and 4 bases at J, with 11 bases between the two ends. CDR1 and CDR2 from the germline V gene are SGHKS and YYEKEE (reference sequence).